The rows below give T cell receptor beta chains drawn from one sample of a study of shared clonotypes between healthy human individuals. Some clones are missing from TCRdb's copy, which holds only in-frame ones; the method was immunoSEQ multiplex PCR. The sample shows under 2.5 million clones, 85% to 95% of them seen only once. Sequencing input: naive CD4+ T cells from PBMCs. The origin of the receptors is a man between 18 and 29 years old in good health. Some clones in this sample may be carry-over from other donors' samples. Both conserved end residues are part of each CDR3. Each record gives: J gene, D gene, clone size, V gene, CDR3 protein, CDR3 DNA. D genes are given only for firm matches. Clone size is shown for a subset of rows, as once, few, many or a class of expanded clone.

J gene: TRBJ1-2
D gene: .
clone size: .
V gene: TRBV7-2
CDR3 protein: CASSLVGAGERGGYTF
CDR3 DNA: TGTGCCAGCAGCTTAGTAGGGGCAGGGGAAAGGGGTGGCTACACCTTC

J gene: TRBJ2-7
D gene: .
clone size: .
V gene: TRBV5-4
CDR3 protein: CASSFGLTPGYEQYF
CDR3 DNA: TGTGCCAGCAGCTTTGGGTTGACCCCTGGCTACGAGCAGTACTTC

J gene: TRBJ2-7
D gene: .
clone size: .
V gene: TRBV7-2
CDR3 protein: CASSLAGPTYEQYF
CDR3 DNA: TGTGCCAGCAGCTTAGCGGGACCAACTTACGAGCAGTACTTC

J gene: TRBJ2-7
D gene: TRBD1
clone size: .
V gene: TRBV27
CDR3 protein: CASSLDRGGGEQYF
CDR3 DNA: TGTGCCAGCAGTTTGGACAGGGGGGGTGGCGAGCAGTACTTC

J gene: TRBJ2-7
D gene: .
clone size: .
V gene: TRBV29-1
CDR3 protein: CSAMPDHTYEQYF
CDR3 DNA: TGCAGCGCAATGCCGGACCACACCTACGAGCAGTACTTC

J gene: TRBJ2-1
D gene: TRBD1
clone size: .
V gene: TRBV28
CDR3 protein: CASSLGTDYNEQFF
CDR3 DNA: TGTGCCAGCAGTTTGGGGACAGACTACAATGAGCAGTTCTTC

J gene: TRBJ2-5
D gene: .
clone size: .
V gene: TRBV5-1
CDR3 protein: CASRAEQETQYF
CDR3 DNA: TGCGCTTCGAGGGCGGAGCAAGAGACCCAGTACTTC

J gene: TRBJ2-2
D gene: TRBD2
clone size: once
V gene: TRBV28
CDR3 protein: CASSPYRTSVGTGELFF
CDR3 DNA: TGTGCCAGCAGTCCTTATCGGACTAGCGTAGGCACCGGGGAGCTGTTTTTT

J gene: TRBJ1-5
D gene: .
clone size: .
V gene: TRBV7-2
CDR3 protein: CASSFSGASNQPQHF
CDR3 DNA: TGTGCCAGCAGCTTTTCGGGGGCGAGCAATCAGCCCCAGCATTTT

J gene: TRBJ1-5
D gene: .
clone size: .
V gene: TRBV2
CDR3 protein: CAKPPGIGERSNQPQHF
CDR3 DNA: TGTGCCAAACCCCCAGGGATCGGGGAGAGGAGCAATCAGCCCCAGCATTTT

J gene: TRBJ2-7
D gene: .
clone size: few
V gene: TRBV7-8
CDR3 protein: CASSEGRPRAFYGQYF
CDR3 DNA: TGTGCCAGCAGCGAAGGACGGCCAAGGGCCTTCTACGGGCAGTACTTC

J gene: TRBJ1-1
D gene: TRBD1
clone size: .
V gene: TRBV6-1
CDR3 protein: CASRDRVWSTEAFF
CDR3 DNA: TGTGCCAGCAGGGACAGGGTGTGGTCCACTGAAGCTTTCTTT

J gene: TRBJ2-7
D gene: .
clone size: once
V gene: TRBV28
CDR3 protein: CASGATYEQYF
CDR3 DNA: TGTGCCAGTGGGGCGACCTACGAGCAGTACTTC

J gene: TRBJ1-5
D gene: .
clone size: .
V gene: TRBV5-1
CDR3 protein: CASSLEGRGGNQPQHF
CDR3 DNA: TGCGCCAGCAGCTTGGAAGGCAGGGGTGGCAATCAGCCCCAGCATTTT

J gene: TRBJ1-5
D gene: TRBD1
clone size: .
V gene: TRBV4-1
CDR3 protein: CASSLGQGENQPQHF
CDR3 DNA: TGCGCCAGCAGCCTGGGACAGGGGGAAAATCAGCCCCAGCATTTT

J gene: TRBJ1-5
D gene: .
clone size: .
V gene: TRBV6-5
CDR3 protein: CASSYSRGDRAQHF
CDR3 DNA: TGTGCCAGCAGTTACTCGAGGGGGGACCGGGCCCAGCATTTT

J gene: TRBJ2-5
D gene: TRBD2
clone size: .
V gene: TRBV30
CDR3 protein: CAWRSGGIETQYF
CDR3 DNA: TGTGCCTGGAGGTCGGGGGGGATAGAGACCCAGTACTTC

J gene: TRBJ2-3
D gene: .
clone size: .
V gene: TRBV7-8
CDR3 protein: CASSLELAATDTQYF
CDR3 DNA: TGTGCCAGCAGCTTAGAGCTTGCAGCCACAGATACGCAGTATTTT

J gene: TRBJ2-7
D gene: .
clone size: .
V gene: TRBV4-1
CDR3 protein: CASSQDRFRAGYEQYF
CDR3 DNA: TGCGCCAGCAGCCAAGATAGATTTCGGGCGGGTTACGAGCAGTACTTC

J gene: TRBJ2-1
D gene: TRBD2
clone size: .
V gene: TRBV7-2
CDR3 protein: CASSGLAQRNEQFF
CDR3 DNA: TGTGCCAGCAGCGGACTAGCGCAGCGCAATGAGCAGTTCTTC

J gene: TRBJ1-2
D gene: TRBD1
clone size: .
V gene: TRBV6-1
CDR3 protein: CASSDRRQGSYGYTF
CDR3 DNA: TGTGCCAGCAGTGACCGCCGACAGGGGAGCTATGGCTACACCTTC

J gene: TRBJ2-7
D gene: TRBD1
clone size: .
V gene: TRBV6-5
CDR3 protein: CASIRDRGSYEQYF
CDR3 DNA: TGTGCCAGCATCCGCGACAGGGGATCCTACGAGCAGTACTTC

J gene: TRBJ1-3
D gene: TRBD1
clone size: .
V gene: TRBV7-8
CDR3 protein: CASSLVRGASTIYF
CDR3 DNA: TGTGCCAGCAGCTTAGTCAGGGGGGCGAGCACCATATATTTT

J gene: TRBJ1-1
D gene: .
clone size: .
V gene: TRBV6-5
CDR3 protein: CASTQRGRPNTEAFF
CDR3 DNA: TGTGCCAGCACCCAACGAGGCAGACCGAACACTGAAGCTTTCTTT

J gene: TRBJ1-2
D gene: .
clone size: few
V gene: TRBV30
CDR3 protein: CAWSVQGSGYTF
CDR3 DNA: TGTGCCTGGAGTGTACAGGGTAGCGGCTACACCTTC

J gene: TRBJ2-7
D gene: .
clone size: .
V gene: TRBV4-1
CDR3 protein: CASSHNSRAGYEQYF
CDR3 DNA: TGCGCCAGCAGCCACAATTCGAGAGCAGGGTACGAGCAGTACTTC

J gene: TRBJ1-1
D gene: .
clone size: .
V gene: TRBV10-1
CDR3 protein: CASSEIRGTATEAFF
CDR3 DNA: TGCGCCAGCAGTGAGATCCGGGGGACGGCTACTGAAGCTTTCTTT

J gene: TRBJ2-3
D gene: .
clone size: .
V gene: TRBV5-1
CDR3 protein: CASAIRDSNTDTQYF
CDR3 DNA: TGCGCCAGCGCGATCCGGGACTCTAACACAGATACGCAGTATTTT

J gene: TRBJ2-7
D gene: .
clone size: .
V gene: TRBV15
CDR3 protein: CATSGVPQGIHEQYF
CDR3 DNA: TGTGCCACCAGCGGAGTCCCCCAGGGTATCCACGAGCAGTACTTC

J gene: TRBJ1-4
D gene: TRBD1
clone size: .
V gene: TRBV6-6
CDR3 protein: CASSNGQGSTNEKLFF
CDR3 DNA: TGTGCCAGCAGTAACGGACAGGGGTCAACTAATGAAAAACTGTTTTTT

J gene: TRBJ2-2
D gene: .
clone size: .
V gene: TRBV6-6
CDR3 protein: CASSPNTGELFF
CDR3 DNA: TGTGCCAGCAGCCCGAACACCGGGGAGCTGTTTTTT

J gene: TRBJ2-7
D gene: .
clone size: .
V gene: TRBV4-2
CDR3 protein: CASSRAGSGEQYF
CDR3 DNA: TGTGCCAGCAGCCGCGCAGGGTCGGGCGAGCAGTACTTC

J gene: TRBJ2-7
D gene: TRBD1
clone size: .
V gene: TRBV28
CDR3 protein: CASSQGTASEQYF
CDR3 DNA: TGTGCCAGCAGCCAGGGGACAGCGAGCGAGCAGTACTTC

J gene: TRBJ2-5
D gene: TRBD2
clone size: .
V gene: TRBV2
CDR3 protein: CAILGLAGKETQYF
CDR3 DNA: TGTGCCATCCTTGGACTAGCGGGAAAGGAGACCCAGTACTTC

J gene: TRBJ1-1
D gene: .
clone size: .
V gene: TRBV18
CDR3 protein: CATSPPLGTEAFF
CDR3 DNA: TGTGCCACTTCACCCCCTTTGGGCACTGAAGCTTTCTTT

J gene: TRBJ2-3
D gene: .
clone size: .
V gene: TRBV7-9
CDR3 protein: CASSFGLGGGGTDTQYF
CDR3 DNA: TGTGCCAGCAGCTTCGGCCTGGGGGGCGGTGGCACAGATACGCAGTATTTT

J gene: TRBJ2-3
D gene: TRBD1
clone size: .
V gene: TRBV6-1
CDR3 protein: CASAGTGGSTDTQYF
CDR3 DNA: TGTGCCAGCGCTGGGACAGGGGGAAGCACAGATACGCAGTATTTT

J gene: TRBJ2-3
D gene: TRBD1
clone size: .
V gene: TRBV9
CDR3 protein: CASSVAGQGTDTQYF
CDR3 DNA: TGTGCCAGCAGCGTAGCGGGACAGGGCACAGATACGCAGTATTTT

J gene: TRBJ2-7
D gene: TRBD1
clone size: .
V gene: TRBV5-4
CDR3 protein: CASSLKRQGADEQYF
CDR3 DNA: TGTGCCAGCAGCTTGAAGAGACAGGGGGCCGACGAGCAGTACTTC

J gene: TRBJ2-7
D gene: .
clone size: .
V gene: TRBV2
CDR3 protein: CASSDVGAGGSYEQYF
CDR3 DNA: TGTGCCAGCAGTGACGTAGGGGCCGGAGGCTCCTACGAGCAGTACTTC

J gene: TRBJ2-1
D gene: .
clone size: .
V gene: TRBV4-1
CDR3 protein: CASSQEQGSYNEQFF
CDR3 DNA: TGCGCCAGCAGCCAAGAGCAGGGCTCCTACAATGAGCAGTTCTTC

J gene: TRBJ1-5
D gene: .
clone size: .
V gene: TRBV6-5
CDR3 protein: CASSMGYSNQPQHF
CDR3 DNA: TGTGCCAGCAGCATGGGTTATAGCAATCAGCCCCAGCATTTT

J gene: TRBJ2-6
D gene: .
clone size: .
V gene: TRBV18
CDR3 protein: CASSPNMTGASGANVLTF
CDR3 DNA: TGTGCCAGCTCACCGAACATGACAGGCGCCTCTGGGGCCAACGTCCTGACTTTC

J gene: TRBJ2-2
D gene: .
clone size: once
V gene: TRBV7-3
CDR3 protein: CASSLQSTFLFTGELFF
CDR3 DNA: TGTGCCAGCAGCCTCCAGTCCACCTTCTTATTTACCGGGGAGCTGTTTTTT

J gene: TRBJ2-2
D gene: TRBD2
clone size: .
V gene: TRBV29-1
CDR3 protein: CSAVVGGSPRTGELFF
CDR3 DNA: TGCAGCGCCGTGGTGGGGGGGAGCCCCAGGACCGGGGAGCTGTTTTTT

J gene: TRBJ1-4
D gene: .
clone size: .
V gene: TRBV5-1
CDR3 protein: CASSLGSGATNEKLFF
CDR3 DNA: TGCGCCAGCAGTCTGGGGTCGGGGGCAACTAATGAAAAACTGTTTTTT

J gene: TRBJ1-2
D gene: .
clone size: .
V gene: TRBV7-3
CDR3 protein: CASSPDRIRGYTF
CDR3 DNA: TGTGCCAGCAGCCCAGACAGGATTCGGGGCTACACCTTC

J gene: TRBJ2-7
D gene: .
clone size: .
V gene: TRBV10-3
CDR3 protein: CAISEWGSEQYF
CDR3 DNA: TGTGCCATCAGTGAGTGGGGTTCCGAGCAGTACTTC

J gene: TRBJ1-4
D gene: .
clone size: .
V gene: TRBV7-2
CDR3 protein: CASSLQGPANEKLFF
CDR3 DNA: TGTGCCAGCAGCTTACAGGGACCCGCTAATGAAAAACTGTTTTTT

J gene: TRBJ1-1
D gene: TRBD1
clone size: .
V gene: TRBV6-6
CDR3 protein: CASGPGQGADEAFF
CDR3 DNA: TGTGCCAGCGGCCCGGGACAGGGGGCGGATGAAGCTTTCTTT

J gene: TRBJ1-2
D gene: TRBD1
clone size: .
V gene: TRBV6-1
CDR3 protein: CASRMDRLGNYGYTF
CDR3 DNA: TGTGCCAGCAGGATGGACAGGTTGGGTAACTATGGCTACACCTTC

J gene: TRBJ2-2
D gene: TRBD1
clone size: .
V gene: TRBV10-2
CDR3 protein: CASRRDRGLGSGELFF
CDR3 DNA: TGCGCCAGCAGGAGGGACAGGGGATTAGGTTCCGGGGAGCTGTTTTTT

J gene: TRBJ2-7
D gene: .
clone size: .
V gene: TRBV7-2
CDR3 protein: CASSPDFRSYEQYF
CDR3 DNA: TGTGCCAGCAGCCCAGACTTTAGGAGTTACGAGCAGTACTTC

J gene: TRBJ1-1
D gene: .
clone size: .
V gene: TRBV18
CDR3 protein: CASSPTGARTEAFF
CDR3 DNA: TGTGCCAGCTCACCAACGGGGGCAAGGACTGAAGCTTTCTTT

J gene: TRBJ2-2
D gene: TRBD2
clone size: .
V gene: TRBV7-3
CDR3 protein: CASSSLAGGTGELFF
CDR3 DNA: TGTGCCAGCAGCTCACTAGCGGGAGGCACCGGGGAGCTGTTTTTT

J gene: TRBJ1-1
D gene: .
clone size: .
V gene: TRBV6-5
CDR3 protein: CASSYSPRYTEAFF
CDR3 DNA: TGTGCCAGCAGTTACTCCCCGCGTTACACTGAAGCTTTCTTT

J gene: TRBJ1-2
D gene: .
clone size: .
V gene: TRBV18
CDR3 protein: CASSLTDRTDYGYTF
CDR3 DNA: TGTGCCAGCTCACTAACCGACAGAACGGACTATGGCTACACCTTC

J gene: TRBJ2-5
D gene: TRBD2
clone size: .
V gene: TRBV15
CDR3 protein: CATSRAGTTQETQYF
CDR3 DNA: TGTGCCACCAGCAGGGCTGGGACTACCCAAGAGACCCAGTACTTC

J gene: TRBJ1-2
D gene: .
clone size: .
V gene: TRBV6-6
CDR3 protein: CAGGPRGYYGYTF
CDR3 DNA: TGTGCCGGAGGACCCCGGGGGTACTATGGCTACACCTTC